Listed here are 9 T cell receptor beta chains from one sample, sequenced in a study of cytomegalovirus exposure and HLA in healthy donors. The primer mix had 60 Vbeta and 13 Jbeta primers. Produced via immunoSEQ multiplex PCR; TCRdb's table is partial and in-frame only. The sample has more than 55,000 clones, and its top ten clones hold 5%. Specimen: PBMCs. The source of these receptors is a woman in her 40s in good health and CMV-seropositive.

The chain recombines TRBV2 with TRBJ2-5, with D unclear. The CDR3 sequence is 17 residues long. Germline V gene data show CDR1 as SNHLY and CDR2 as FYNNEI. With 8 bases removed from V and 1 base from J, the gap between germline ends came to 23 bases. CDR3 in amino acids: CASEVKPPGSSQETQYF. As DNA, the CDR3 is TGTGCCAGCGAAGTGAAACCCCCGGGTAGCAGCCAAGAGACCCAGTACTTC.

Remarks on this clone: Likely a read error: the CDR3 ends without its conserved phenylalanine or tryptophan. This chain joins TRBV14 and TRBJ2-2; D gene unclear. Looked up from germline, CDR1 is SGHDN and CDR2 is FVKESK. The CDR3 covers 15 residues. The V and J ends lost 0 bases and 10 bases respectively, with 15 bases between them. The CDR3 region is CASSQDLPVPKELFS. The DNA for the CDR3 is TGTGCCAGCAGCCAAGATCTGCCAGTCCCCAAGGAGCTGTTTTCT.

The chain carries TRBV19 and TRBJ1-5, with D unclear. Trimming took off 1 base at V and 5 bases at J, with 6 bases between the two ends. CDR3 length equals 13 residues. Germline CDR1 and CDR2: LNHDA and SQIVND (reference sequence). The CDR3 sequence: CASSIGQYQPQHF. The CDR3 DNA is TGTGCCAGTAGTATAGGGCAATATCAGCCCCAGCATTTT.

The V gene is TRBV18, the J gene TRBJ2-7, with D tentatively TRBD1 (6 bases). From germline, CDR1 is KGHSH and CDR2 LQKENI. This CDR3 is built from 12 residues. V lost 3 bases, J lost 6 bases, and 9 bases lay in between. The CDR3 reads CASSPQGSEQYF. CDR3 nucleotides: TGTGCCAGCTCACCGCAGGGGTCCGAGCAGTACTTC.

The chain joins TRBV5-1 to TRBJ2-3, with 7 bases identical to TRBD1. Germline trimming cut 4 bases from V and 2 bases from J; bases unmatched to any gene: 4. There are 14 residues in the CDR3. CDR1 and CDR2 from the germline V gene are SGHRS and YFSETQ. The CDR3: CASSMGQPTDTQYF. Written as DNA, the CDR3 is TGCGCCAGCAGCATGGGACAGCCCACAGATACGCAGTATTTT.

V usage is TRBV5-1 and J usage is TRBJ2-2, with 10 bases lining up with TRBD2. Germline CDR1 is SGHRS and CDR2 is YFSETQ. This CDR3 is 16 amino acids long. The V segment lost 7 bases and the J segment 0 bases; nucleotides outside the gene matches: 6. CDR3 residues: CASGSSGGANTGELFF. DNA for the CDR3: TGCGCCAGCGGATCTAGCGGGGGAGCGAACACCGGGGAGCTGTTTTTT.

The CDR3 sequence: CASSWTSGSYEQYF. The CDR3, as DNA: TGTGCCAGCAGCTGGACTAGCGGCTCCTACGAGCAGTACTTC. This sequence joins TRBV5-6 and TRBJ2-5; 10 nucleotides align to TRBD2. The DNA end lines up better with TRBJ2-7; the J call may be wrong. There are 14 residues in the CDR3. Germline values: CDR1 SGHDT, CDR2 YYEEEE.

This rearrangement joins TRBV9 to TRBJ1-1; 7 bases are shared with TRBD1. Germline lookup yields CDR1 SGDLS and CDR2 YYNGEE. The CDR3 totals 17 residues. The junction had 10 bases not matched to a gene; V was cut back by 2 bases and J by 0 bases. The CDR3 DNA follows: TGTGCCAGCAGCGTGGGACGACAGGGCTTCATGAACACTGAAGCTTTCTTT. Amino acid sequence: CASSVGRQGFMNTEAFF.

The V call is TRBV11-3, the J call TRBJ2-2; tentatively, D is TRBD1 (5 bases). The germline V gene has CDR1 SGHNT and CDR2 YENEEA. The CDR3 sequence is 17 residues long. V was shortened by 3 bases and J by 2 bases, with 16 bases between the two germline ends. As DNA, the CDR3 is TGTGCCAGCAGCTTCAGGTCATCGCAGGGCAACACCGGGGAGCTGTTTTTT. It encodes CASSFRSSQGNTGELFF. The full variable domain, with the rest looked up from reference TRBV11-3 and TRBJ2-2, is EAGVVQSPRYKIIEKKQPVAFWCNPISGHNTLYWYLQNLGQGPELLIRYENEEAVDDSQLPKDRFSAERLKGVDSTLKIQPAELGDSAVYLCASSFRSSQGNTGELFFGEGSRLTVL.